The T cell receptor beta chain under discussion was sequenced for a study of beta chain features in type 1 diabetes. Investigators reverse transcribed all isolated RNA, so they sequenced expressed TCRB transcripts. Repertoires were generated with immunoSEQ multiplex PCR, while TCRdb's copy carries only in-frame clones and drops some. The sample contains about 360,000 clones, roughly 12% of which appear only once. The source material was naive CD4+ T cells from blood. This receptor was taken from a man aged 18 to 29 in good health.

The CDR3 coding sequence is TGTGCCAGCAGCTTCAATAGCGGGAGTGGGAAAGATACGCAGTATTTT. It specifies CASSFNSGSGKDTQYF. V is TRBV7-3 and J is TRBJ2-3; 9 positions match TRBD2. Germline CDR1 is SGHTA and CDR2 is FQGTGA. CDR3 length: 16 residues. With 3 bases clipped from V and 5 bases from J, the junction kept 9 bases outside the gene matches.